This entry describes one T cell receptor (beta chain). Antigen: not known. The data stem from a study of Ad26.COV2.S vaccination and SARS-CoV-2 variants. Study-wide results and caveats: Breadth, reportedly substantial, characterized the spike-specific CD8+ and CD4+ T cell responses after vaccination.

Sequencing used immunoSEQ multiplex PCR; TCRdb keeps in-frame clones, though not all of them. This sample has around 370,000 clones; around 92% occur once, and the top ten carry around 4%. The input for sequencing was peripheral blood, taken after recovery from COVID-19. The origin of this receptor is a human donor who had recovered from COVID-19.

The CDR3 reads CASSHNRDRINQPQHF. In DNA form, the CDR3 reads TGCGCCAGCAGCCATAACCGGGACAGGATAAATCAGCCCCAGCATTTT. This chain uses TRBV4-3 with TRBJ1-5; 8 bases match TRBD1. This CDR3 is built from 16 residues. Germline CDR1 is LGHNA and CDR2 is YSLEER. The V segment lost 3 bases and the J segment 4 bases; nucleotides outside the gene matches: 8.